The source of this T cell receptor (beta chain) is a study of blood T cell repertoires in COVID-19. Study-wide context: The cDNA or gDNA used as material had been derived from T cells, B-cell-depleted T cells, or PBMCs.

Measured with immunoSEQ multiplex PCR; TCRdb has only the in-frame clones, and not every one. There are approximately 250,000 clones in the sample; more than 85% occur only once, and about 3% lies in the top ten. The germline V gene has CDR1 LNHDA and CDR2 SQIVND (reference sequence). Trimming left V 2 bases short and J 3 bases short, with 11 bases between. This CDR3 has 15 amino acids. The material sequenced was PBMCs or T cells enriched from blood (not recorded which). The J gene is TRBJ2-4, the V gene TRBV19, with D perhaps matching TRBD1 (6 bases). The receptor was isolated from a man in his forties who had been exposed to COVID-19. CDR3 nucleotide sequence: TGTGCCAGTAGTATACAGGGGAAAGTCAAAAACATTCAGTACTTC. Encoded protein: CASSIQGKVKNIQYF.